One and the same sample provided the 10 T cell receptor beta chains below, sequenced in a study of T cells in Graves' hyperthyroidism and ophthalmopathy. There were TCR beta CDR3 regions amplified from RNA transcripts. TCR CDR3 regions were first amplified by RT-PCR with HTBI primers. TCRdb reprocessed the multiplex PCR reads via MiXCR and lists one record per CDR3 protein. The repertoire has more than 300,000 distinct CDR3 sequences, more than 14% of them found once; the top ten carry roughly 21%. The sample was blood. The receptors shown here come from a woman aged 25-40 years with Graves' ophthalmopathy.

This clonotype has only a few counts. The rearrangement uses TRBV9 and TRBJ2-3; 10 bases fit TRBD2. The CDR3 has 16 amino acids. Germline V gene data show CDR1 as SGDLS and CDR2 as YYNGEE. V dropped 3 bases and J dropped 2; count of bases not matched to a gene: 6. The CDR3 sequence: CASSARTSGTTDTQYF. The CDR3 DNA is TGTGCCAGCAGCGCCCGGACTAGCGGAACCACAGATACGCAGTATTTT.

The chain employs TRBV2 and TRBJ2-4, with 9 bases that match TRBD1. Per germline, CDR1 SNHLY and CDR2 FYNNEI. The V gene end was trimmed by 6 bases and the J gene end by 7 bases; junction bases not matched to a gene: 4. The CDR3 is made up of 13 amino acids. Written as DNA, the CDR3 is TGTGCCAGCAGCTTACAGGGGGCCAACATTCAGTACTTC. This gives the protein CASSLQGANIQYF.

At least ten counts were recorded for this clonotype. This chain connects TRBV12-3 or TRBV12-4 to TRBJ1-5; D ambiguous. The CDR3 totals 13 residues. Trimming pared 6 bases from V and 5 bases from J, leaving 11 bases between. This CDR3 reads CASREALYQPQHF. The CDR3 nucleotides read TGTGCCAGCAGGGAGGCATTGTATCAGCCCCAGCATTTT.

This clonotype was counted ten times or more. V is TRBV20-1 and J is TRBJ2-7; the D gene is possibly TRBD2 (6 bases). V was cut by 1 base and J by 3 bases, with 19 bases left in between. In germline, CDR1 is DFQATT, CDR2 SNEGSKA (reference sequence). This CDR3 comprises 16 residues. The CDR3 region has the DNA TGCAGTGCTAGAGCCGGCTTTGGAGGGGATGACTACGAGCAGTACTTC. Amino acids: CSARAGFGGDDYEQYF.

This clonotype appeared many times. The chain couples TRBV29-1 to TRBJ2-7; a weak D match, TRBD2 (5 bases). CDR1 SQVTM and CDR2 ANQGSEA come from the germline V gene. Deletions cut 4 bases from V and 7 bases from J, with 14 bases between. The length of the CDR3 is 12 residues. CDR3 sequence (DNA): TGCAGCGTTGCGGACCACCCGGGGGAGCAGTACTTC. This gives the protein CSVADHPGEQYF.

Ten or more counts support this clonotype. The chain has TRBV12-3 or TRBV12-4 and TRBJ2-3, with D possibly matching TRBD2 (7 bases). The CDR3 has 15 amino acids. V was trimmed by 0 bases and J by 2 bases, leaving 9 bases between them. For the CDR3, the DNA is TGTGCCAGCAGTTTAGCGGGGGGGCACACAGATACGCAGTATTTT. This gives the protein CASSLAGGHTDTQYF.

This clonotype has more than one count but fewer than ten. V usage is TRBV10-3 and J usage is TRBJ2-2; D is possibly TRBD1 (5 bases). CDR1 and CDR2 from the germline V gene are ENHRY and SYGVKD. This CDR3 region has 14 residues. Trimming removed 8 bases from V and 4 bases from J, with 14 bases in between. The CDR3, as DNA: TGTGCCATCGCCGACAGCCCGGGCACCGGGGAGCTGTTTTTT. As protein: CAIADSPGTGELFF.

A word on this clonotype: Given a much more abundant clone one base away, this may be a read error. The chain has TRBV7-8 and TRBJ2-3, with D possibly TRBD2 on 5 matching bases. The germline V and J ends were trimmed by 2 bases and 6 bases, with 15 bases remaining between them. CDR1 is SGHVS, CDR2 FQNEAQ, per germline. The CDR3 has 15 amino acids. CDR3 region: CASSLLEGDTDTQYF. In DNA form, the CDR3 reads TGTGCCAGCAGCTTACTCGAGGGCGATACTGATACGCAGTATTTT.

Ten or more counts support this clonotype. The V call is TRBV9, the J call TRBJ2-1; D uncertain. Between the trimmed V and J ends, which lost 3 bases and 6 bases, there was a span of 10 bases. Germline V lookup: CDR1 SGDLS, CDR2 YYNGEE. This CDR3 contains 13 residues. Here the CDR3 reads CASSARVSNEQFF. The CDR3 nucleotides are TGTGCCAGCAGCGCCCGCGTAAGCAATGAGCAGTTCTTC. Filled out from reference TRBV9 and TRBJ2-1, the complete variable domain reads DSGVTQTPKHLITATGQRVTLRCSPRSGDLSVYWYQQSLDQGLQFLIQYYNGEERAKGNILERFSAQQFPDLHSELNLSSLELGDSALYFCASSARVSNEQFFGPGTRLTVL.

The table lists this clonotype with many counts. This chain connects TRBV12-3 or TRBV12-4 to TRBJ2-3; a possible D gene is TRBD2 (6 bases). Trimming pared 3 bases from V and 7 bases from J, leaving 17 bases between. CDR3 size: 15 residues. CDR3 protein: CASSFYRGKVNTQYF. DNA for the CDR3: TGTGCCAGCAGTTTTTACCGGGGGAAGGTTAATACGCAGTATTTT.